This entry features one T cell receptor (beta chain) sequence. The data belong to a study of blood T cell repertoires in COVID-19. About the research overall: Sites across the United States, Italy and Spain contributed samples from acute and convalescent COVID-19. Sample material is recorded as cDNA or gDNA derived from T cells, B-cell-depleted T cells, or PBMCs.

This CDR3 has 14 residues. The V gene end was trimmed by 3 bases and the J gene end by 0 bases; junction bases not matched to a gene: 1. Per germline, CDR1 SGHAT and CDR2 FQNNGV. Cohorts were assigned according to the clinical history that participants reported. Original processing methods: Amplification from reference gene primers served as the basis for estimated nucleated cell counts. The assay was immunoSEQ multiplex PCR, and TCRdb's table has in-frame clones only and misses some. Clonal size and the V and J genes are those of that table, whereas D and trimming came from the DNA. Of 200,000 to 250,000 clones listed, more than 75% were seen once; the top ten hold 6.5% to 8.5%.

This sequence joins TRBV11-2 and TRBJ2-7; 8 nucleotides agree with TRBD2. Specimen: PBMCs or T cells enriched from blood (not recorded which). This receptor was identified in a woman aged 35 to 49 with acute COVID-19. CDR3 in amino acids: CASSFTSGSYEQYF. The DNA of the CDR3 is TGTGCCAGCAGCTTCACTAGCGGCTCCTACGAGCAGTACTTC.